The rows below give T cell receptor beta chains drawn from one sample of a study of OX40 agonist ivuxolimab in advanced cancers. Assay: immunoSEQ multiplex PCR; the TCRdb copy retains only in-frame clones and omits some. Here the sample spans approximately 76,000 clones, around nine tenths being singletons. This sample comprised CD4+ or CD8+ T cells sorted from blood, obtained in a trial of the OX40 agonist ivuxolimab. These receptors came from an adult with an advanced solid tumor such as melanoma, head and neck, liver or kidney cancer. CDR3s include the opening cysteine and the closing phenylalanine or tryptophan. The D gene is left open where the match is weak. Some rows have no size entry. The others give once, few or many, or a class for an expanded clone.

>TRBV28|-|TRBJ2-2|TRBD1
TGTGCCAGCAGTGAAGGGGGCGCAGGTTCCGGGGAGCTGTTTTTT
CASSEGGAGSGELFF
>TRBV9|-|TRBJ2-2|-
TGTGCCAGCAGCGTAGACGCCGGGGAGCTGTTTTTT
CASSVDAGELFF
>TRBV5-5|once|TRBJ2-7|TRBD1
TGTGCCAGCAGCCCGGGACAGGGATTATACGAGCAGTACTTC
CASSPGQGLYEQYF
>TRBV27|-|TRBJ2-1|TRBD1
TGTGCCAGCAGTCGACAGGGATACAATGAGCAGTTCTTC
CASSRQGYNEQFF
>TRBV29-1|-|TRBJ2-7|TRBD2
TGCAGCGTTGAGGCGGGAGGGCCGTACGAGCAGTACTTC
CSVEAGGPYEQYF
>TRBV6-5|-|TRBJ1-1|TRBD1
TGTGCCAGCAGTCCGGGACAGGGCACTGAAGCTTTCTTT
CASSPGQGTEAFF
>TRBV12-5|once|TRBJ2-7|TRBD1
TGTGCTAGTGGACCGGGACAGGGGTTGAACGAGCAGTACTTC
CASGPGQGLNEQYF
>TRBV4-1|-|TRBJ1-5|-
TGCGCCAGCAGCCAAGAAGGACGGGGAGGTTCGCAGCCCCAGCATTTT
CASSQEGRGGSQPQHF
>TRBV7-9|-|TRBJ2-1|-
TGTGCCAGCAGCCAGCGGACTGACTACAATGAGCAGTTCTTC
CASSQRTDYNEQFF
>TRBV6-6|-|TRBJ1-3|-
TGTGCCTCGGGGTCCACTGGAAACACCATATATTTT
CASGSTGNTIYF
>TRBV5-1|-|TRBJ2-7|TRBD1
TGCGCCAGCAGCTGGACAGGGGGCTACGAGCAGTACTTC
CASSWTGGYEQYF
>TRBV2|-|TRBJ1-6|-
TGTGCCACCACCGGGCTTGTCAGCTCCTATAATTCACCCCTCCACTTT
CATTGLVSSYNSPLHF
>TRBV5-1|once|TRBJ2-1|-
TGCGCCAGCAGCTTGGTTGGGGGAGTGGCCTACAATGAGCAGTTCTTC
CASSLVGGVAYNEQFF
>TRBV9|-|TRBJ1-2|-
TGTGCCAGCACAAACAAACCAGGGGCCAGGGGCTACACCTTC
CASTNKPGARGYTF
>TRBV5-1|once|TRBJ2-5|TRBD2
TGCGCCAGCAGCTTGGAGCTGAATAGCGGGGGGGAGACCCAGTACTTC
CASSLELNSGGETQYF
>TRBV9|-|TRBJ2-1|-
TGTGCCAGCAGCGCGGGACTGACTCAGGGGCAGTTCTTC
CASSAGLTQGQFF
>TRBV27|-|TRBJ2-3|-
TGTGCCAGCAGATCGACAGAAGGATTCGCAGATACGCAGTATTTT
CASRSTEGFADTQYF
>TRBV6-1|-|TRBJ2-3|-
TGTGCCAGCAGTGACCAGGGTTGGTCAGATACGCAGTATTTT
CASSDQGWSDTQYF
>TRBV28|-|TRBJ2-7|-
TGTGCCAGCAGTTTAATGGTGTCAGGGCCCCTCTACGAGCAGTACTTC
CASSLMVSGPLYEQYF
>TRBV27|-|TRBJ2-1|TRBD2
TGTGCCAGCAGTTTCGGGACTAGCGGGAAGCAGTTCTTC
CASSFGTSGKQFF
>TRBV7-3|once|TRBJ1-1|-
TGTGCCAGCAGCTCTCAGGGCACTGAAGCTTTCTTT
CASSSQGTEAFF
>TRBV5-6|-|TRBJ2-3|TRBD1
TGTGCCAGCAGCCTTGTTCCGGGACAGGGCACAGATACGCAGTATTTT
CASSLVPGQGTDTQYF
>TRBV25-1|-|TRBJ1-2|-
TGTGCCAGCACGGGTGGGGCGGCGGACTACTATGGCTACACCTTC
CASTGGAADYYGYTF
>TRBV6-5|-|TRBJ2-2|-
TGTGCCAGCAACCCAACGGGCCCCGGGGAGCTGTTTTTT
CASNPTGPGELFF
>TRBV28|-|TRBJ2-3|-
TGTGCCAGCAGTTTGCAGGGTAGCGCAGATACGCAGTATTTT
CASSLQGSADTQYF
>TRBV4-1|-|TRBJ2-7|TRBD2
TGCGCCAGCAGCCAAGAACCGGGACTAGCGGGAGGGCTCTCCTACGAGCAGTACTTC
CASSQEPGLAGGLSYEQYF
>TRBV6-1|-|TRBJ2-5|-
TGTGCCAGCAGTGAAAGGCGGCTAGCCCCGGAGACCCAGTACTTC
CASSERRLAPETQYF
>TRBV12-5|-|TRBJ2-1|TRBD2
TGTGCTGGGCAGGGACTAGTCCCTCAGGGGGAGCAGTTCTTC
CAGQGLVPQGEQFF
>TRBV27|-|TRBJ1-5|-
TGTGCCAGCAGTTTCGGCAGAAATCAGCCCCAGCATTTT
CASSFGRNQPQHF
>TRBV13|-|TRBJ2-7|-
TGTGCCAGCAGCTTTCTTGGGGATAACAGATACGAGCAGTACTTC
CASSFLGDNRYEQYF
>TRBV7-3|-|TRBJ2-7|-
TGTGCCAGCAGCTTCGGGCAGGGCCGGCGAGAGCAGTACTTC
CASSFGQGRREQYF
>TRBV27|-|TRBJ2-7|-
TGTGCCAGCAGTCCCGGGACTGCCTACGAGCAGTACTTC
CASSPGTAYEQYF
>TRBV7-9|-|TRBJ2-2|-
TGTGCCAGCAGTCCTGACACCGGGGAGCTGTTTTTT
CASSPDTGELFF
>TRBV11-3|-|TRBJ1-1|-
TGTGCCAGCAGCTTGGTACAGACTGGCCCCCAGGCTGAAGCTTTCTTT
CASSLVQTGPQAEAFF